A selection of T cell receptor beta chains follows, all from one sample in a study of Graves' ophthalmopathy and Graves' hyperthyroidism. MiXCR, applied by TCRdb to the multiplex PCR reads, yields one record per CDR3 protein. The sample includes approximately 410,000 distinct CDR3 sequences, 15% seen only once; the top ten take approximately 7%. The sequencing sample was made of peripheral blood. All receptors derive from a woman aged 18-30 years with stable Graves' hyperthyroidism. The CDR3 runs from the conserved cysteine through the conserved F or W. D genes are given only for firm matches. The listing skips clone size in some rows; elsewhere it reads once, few, many or a size class.

>TRBV5-5|-|few|TRBJ1-5
CASSLYPPSDNQPQHF
TGTGCCAGCAGCTTGTATCCGCCCAGTGACAATCAGCCCCAGCATTTT
>TRBV15|-|-|TRBJ2-7
CATSRELDYYEQYF
TGTGCCACCAGCAGAGAGTTGGACTACTACGAGCAGTACTTC
>TRBV6-1|-|many|TRBJ2-7
CASSQLQGLDEQYF
TGTGCCAGCAGCCAACTTCAGGGTCTTGACGAGCAGTACTTC
>TRBV5-1|TRBD1|many|TRBJ2-7
CASSSFGTGLYEQYF
TGCGCCAGCAGTTCGTTCGGGACAGGACTATACGAGCAGTACTTC
>TRBV20-1|-|many|TRBJ1-2
CSASAPLGLYGYTF
TGCAGTGCTAGTGCCCCACTTGGCTTATATGGCTACACCTTC
>TRBV12-3/TRBV12-4|-|many|TRBJ2-7
CASSFYPSYEQYF
TGTGCCAGCAGTTTCTACCCGTCCTACGAGCAGTACTTC
>TRBV27|-|many|TRBJ1-1
CASSFGGGGNTEAFF
TGTGCCAGCAGTTTCGGCGGGGGTGGGAACACTGAAGCTTTCTTT
>TRBV12-3/TRBV12-4|TRBD1|many|TRBJ1-1
CASSSVAGGSEAFF
TGTGCCAGCAGTTCCGTCGCAGGGGGCTCTGAAGCTTTCTTT
>TRBV5-1|-|many|TRBJ2-5
CASSPGERETQYF
TGCGCCAGCAGCCCGGGGGAGAGAGAGACCCAGTACTTC
>TRBV7-2|-|many|TRBJ1-2
CASSSPQGAGYTF
TGTGCCAGCAGCTCGCCACAGGGAGCTGGCTACACCTTC
>TRBV20-1|-|-|TRBJ2-5
CSARGAGATLPSETQYF
TGCAGTGCTAGAGGGGCAGGGGCAACGCTACCAAGCGAGACCCAGTACTTC
>TRBV11-2|TRBD1|-|TRBJ2-7
CASSILPVTGGYPYEQYF
TGTGCCAGCAGCATCTTACCTGTCACAGGGGGGTATCCCTACGAGCAGTACTTC
>TRBV6-1|-|once|TRBJ2-5
CASIQAQGLRETQYF
TGTGCCAGCATCCAGGCCCAGGGGTTGAGGGAGACCCAGTACTTC
>TRBV12-3/TRBV12-4|-|many|TRBJ1-2
CASSLSGVYGYTF
TGTGCCAGCAGTCTATCGGGGGTCTATGGCTACACCTTC
>TRBV6-5|-|many|TRBJ1-5
CASSWRDSNQPQHF
TGTGCCAGCAGTTGGAGGGATAGCAATCAGCCCCAGCATTTT
>TRBV12-3/TRBV12-4|TRBD2|many|TRBJ2-7
CASSWGGGLVQYF
TGTGCCAGCAGTTGGGGGGGGGGACTGGTGCAGTACTTC
>TRBV11-2|-|few|TRBJ1-2
CAGSLEGSPNYGYTF
TGTGCCGGCAGCTTAGAGGGTTCACCTAACTATGGCTACACCTTC
>TRBV10-2|-|many|TRBJ2-2
CASRQEPNTGELFF
TGCGCCAGTCGACAGGAGCCGAACACCGGGGAGCTGTTTTTT
>TRBV9|TRBD1|many|TRBJ1-5
CASSPQGSALQPQHF
TGTGCCAGCAGCCCACAGGGGTCGGCTCTTCAGCCCCAGCATTTT
>TRBV30|TRBD1|few|TRBJ1-5
CAWSRTGDQPQHF
TGTGCCTGGAGCCGGACAGGGGATCAGCCCCAGCATTTT
>TRBV7-2|-|many|TRBJ2-2
CASSSRVTGGELFF
TGTGCCAGCAGCTCCAGGGTTACAGGGGGGGAGCTGTTTTTT
>TRBV19|-|many|TRBJ1-5
CASRSAGQPQHF
TGTGCCAGTAGGTCGGCAGGTCAGCCCCAGCATTTT
>TRBV28|-|many|TRBJ1-1
CASKPGPRLTEAFF
TGTGCCAGCAAACCCGGGCCCCGGTTAACTGAAGCTTTCTTT
>TRBV6-2/TRBV6-3|-|many|TRBJ2-6
CASNGPLAGANVLTF
TGTGCCAGCAATGGACCCCTGGCAGGGGCCAACGTCCTGACTTTC
>TRBV24-1|-|many|TRBJ1-5
CAPFGRGYQPQHF
TGTGCCCCCTTCGGACGGGGATATCAGCCCCAGCATTTT
>TRBV7-2|-|few|TRBJ2-5
CASSSDPGETQYF
TGTGCCAGCAGCTCGGACCCTGGGGAGACCCAGTACTTC
>TRBV7-2|-|many|TRBJ1-2
CASSPRGGYHYGYTF
TGTGCCAGCAGCCCCCGGGGGGGGTACCACTATGGCTACACCTTC
>TRBV2|-|few|TRBJ1-1
CASSGDQTEAFF
TGTGCCAGCAGCGGGGATCAAACTGAAGCTTTCTTT
>TRBV12-3/TRBV12-4|-|-|TRBJ1-2
CASLSVGRNYGYTF
TGTGCCAGCTTGTCGGTCGGTCGAAACTATGGCTACACCTTC
>TRBV11-2|TRBD2|few|TRBJ2-7
CASSLRRGLVPYEQYF
TGTGCCAGCAGCTTAAGGAGGGGACTAGTCCCCTACGAGCAGTACTTC
>TRBV6-2/TRBV6-3|-|many|TRBJ2-2
CASSWAGSNTGELFF
TGTGCCAGCAGTTGGGCGGGCTCGAACACCGGGGAGCTGTTTTTT
>TRBV20-1|TRBD1|few|TRBJ1-1
CSARPVRQGTRAEAFF
TGCAGTGCTAGACCCGTACGACAGGGGACGAGGGCTGAAGCTTTCTTT
>TRBV12-3/TRBV12-4|TRBD2|-|TRBJ2-5
CASDLAGQETQYF
TGTGCCAGCGACCTAGCGGGACAAGAGACCCAGTACTTC
>TRBV25-1|-|many|TRBJ1-2
CASRTNYGYTF
TGTGCCAGCAGAACTAACTATGGCTACACCTTC
>TRBV20-1|-|many|TRBJ1-2
CSATRGSPLGYTF
TGCAGTGCTACCCGGGGAAGTCCCTTAGGCTACACCTTC
>TRBV4-1|-|few|TRBJ2-5
CASSQEQRVRSTQYF
TGCGCCAGCAGCCAAGAACAGAGGGTGCGATCGACCCAGTACTTC
>TRBV11-1|-|few|TRBJ2-2
CASSPRTAPSSNTGELFF
TGTGCCAGCAGCCCCAGGACAGCCCCATCATCGAACACCGGGGAGCTGTTTTTT
>TRBV11-2|TRBD1|few|TRBJ2-2
CASSSDSTGMPNTGELFF
TGTGCCAGCAGCTCAGACTCGACAGGGATGCCGAACACCGGGGAGCTGTTTTTT
>TRBV14|-|few|TRBJ2-5
CASSQGLIETQYF
TGTGCCAGCAGCCAGGGTTTGATTGAGACCCAGTACTTC
>TRBV19|-|many|TRBJ2-2
CASLHLSEPYTGELFF
TGTGCCAGTTTACACTTGAGCGAACCATACACCGGGGAGCTGTTTTTT
>TRBV4-1|-|-|TRBJ1-6
CASSQGLAANSPLHF
TGCGCCAGCAGCCAAGGTTTGGCCGCTAATTCACCCCTCCACTTT
>TRBV11-2|TRBD1|few|TRBJ2-7
CASSPRTGESAYEQYF
TGTGCCAGCAGCCCCAGGACAGGGGAATCTGCCTACGAGCAGTACTTC
>TRBV19|-|many|TRBJ1-5
CASSILLGAYSNQPQHF
TGTGCCAGTAGTATACTATTGGGGGCCTATAGCAATCAGCCCCAGCATTTT
>TRBV20-1|TRBD1|many|TRBJ1-2
CSARVDRVYGYTF
TGCAGTGCTAGGGTTGACAGGGTCTATGGCTACACCTTC
>TRBV29-1|TRBD1|few|TRBJ1-5
CSASTGGADQPQHF
TGCAGCGCCTCGACAGGGGGCGCAGATCAGCCCCAGCATTTT
>TRBV6-1|-|many|TRBJ1-6
CASSEDVFGNFNSPLHF
TGTGCCAGCAGTGAAGATGTTTTCGGTAACTTTAATTCACCCCTCCACTTT
>TRBV2|-|-|TRBJ1-2
CASSEGGGPLGSYGYTF
TGTGCCAGCAGTGAAGGCGGGGGACCCCTGGGGAGCTATGGCTACACCTTC
>TRBV15|-|-|TRBJ1-5
CATSGGVRGGKNQPQHF
TGTGCCACCAGCGGAGGAGTTCGGGGGGGGAAAAATCAGCCCCAGCATTTT